These 22 T cell receptor beta chains originate from one sample sequenced in a study of T cell clusters in autoimmune cytopenias. TRB amplification used 250 ng of peripheral blood genomic DNA. Multiplex touch-down PCR amplified TRB using TRB-A and TRB-B pools in one tube. TCRdb reprocessed the multiplex PCR reads and reports one entry per CDR3 protein, with no DNA. The listing records approximately 14,000 distinct CDR3 sequences. The sample consisted of peripheral blood. Every receptor here comes from a human donor with an autoimmune cytopenia or autoimmune hepatitis (not recorded which).

This clonotype ranks as medium-sized in terms of frequency. This chain links TRBV11-1 with TRBJ2-2; the TRBD2 assignment by TCRdb is unverifiable without DNA. This CDR3 is built from 17 residues. Germline V CDR1 and CDR2: SGHAT, FQDESV (reference sequence). Here the CDR3 reads CASSPMGAGVNTGELFF.

This chain connects TRBV7-6 to TRBJ2-3; TCRdb outputs TRBD2, but without DNA this stays unchecked. The CDR3 spans 15 residues. Germline V gives CDR1 SGHVS, CDR2 FNYEAQ. This CDR3 is CASSPAPGLHDTQYF.

The CDR3 here is CASSSPVTGELFF. The chain combines TRBV5-1 with TRBJ2-2. Germline CDR1 SGHRS, CDR2 YFSETQ. This CDR3 region has 13 residues.

The V call is TRBV12-3 or TRBV12-4, the J call TRBJ1-3; absent DNA, TCRdb's TRBD1 call cannot be checked. This CDR3 has 17 amino acids. CDR3 loop: CASSLAMGGFAGNTIYF.

The chain links TRBV6-2 or TRBV6-3 to TRBJ2-3; with no DNA, the TCRdb D assignment of TRBD2 cannot be verified. CDR1 and CDR2 from the germline V gene are MNHEY and SVGEGT. The CDR3 runs to 15 residues. The chain's CDR3 is CAARGLAENTDTQYF.

The chain carries TRBV19 and TRBJ2-4; TCRdb proposes TRBD2, but this gene call is untestable without DNA. This CDR3 comprises 15 residues. Germline CDR1 LNHDA, CDR2 SQIVND (reference sequence). The CDR3 region is CASSHSQKAKNIQYF. The whole variable domain, remainder taken from reference TRBV19 and TRBJ2-4, is DGGITQSPKYLFRKEGQNVTLSCEQNLNHDAMYWYRQDPGQGLRLIYYSQIVNDFQKGDIAEGYSVSREKKESFPLTVTSAQKNPTAFYLCASSHSQKAKNIQYFGAGTRLSVL.

The chain has TRBV12-3 or TRBV12-4 and TRBJ2-3; TCRdb selects TRBD2, and the lack of DNA leaves this call unchecked. The CDR3 extends over 15 amino acids. This chain's CDR3 is CASSLVGGRSDTQYF.

The V and J genes are TRBV6-2 or TRBV6-3 and TRBJ2-5; TCRdb reports TRBD2, a call that lacks DNA to check it against. Germline V CDR1 and CDR2: MNHEY, SVGEGT. The length of the CDR3 is 15 residues. The chain's CDR3 is CASRKVAGGPETQYF.

By frequency, this clonotype is medium-sized. J is TRBJ2-1 and V is TRBV29-1. Germline CDR1 reads SQVTM; CDR2 reads ANQGSEA. The CDR3 contains 11 residues. CDR3 loop: CSVQPRNEQFF.

The J gene is TRBJ2-3, the V gene TRBV12-3 or TRBV12-4; TCRdb designates TRBD1, a call that cannot be tested without DNA. This CDR3 is 13 amino acids long. The CDR3 is CASNIGTPKIQYF.

The CDR3 region is CASRGQVVGSEAFF. V gene TRBV6-1 combines with J gene TRBJ1-1; TCRdb's D call, TRBD1, is unchecked because there is no DNA. Germline assignment: CDR1 MNHNS and CDR2 SASEGT. The CDR3 consists of 14 residues.

V and J are TRBV18 and TRBJ1-6; TCRdb's assignment of TRBD1 cannot be checked, as there is no DNA. Germline V gene lookup returns CDR1 KGHSH and CDR2 LQKENI. The CDR3 consists of 16 residues. The CDR3 sequence is CASSPPEFRGRSPLHF.

This sequence joins TRBV11-2 and TRBJ2-7; the TCRdb D gene call, TRBD1, has no DNA to confirm it. Germline loops: CDR1 SGHAT, CDR2 FQNNGV. This CDR3 is 15 amino acids long. The CDR3: CASTARGSGSYEQYF.

This sequence joins TRBV12-3 or TRBV12-4 and TRBJ2-2; TCRdb outputs TRBD2, but without DNA this stays unchecked. The length of the CDR3 is 17 residues. CDR3: CASSLAGLAGAAGELFF.

The chain uses TRBV12-3 or TRBV12-4 and TRBJ1-6; TCRdb outputs TRBD1, but without DNA this stays unchecked. CDR3 size: 14 residues. CDR3 loop: CASSKGQGRSPLHF.

This clonotype counts as medium-sized (0.01 to 0.1%) by frequency. CDR3 loop: CASSQWGREKLFF. This chain connects TRBV6-5 to TRBJ1-4; TCRdb proposes TRBD1, but this gene call is untestable without DNA. This CDR3 has 13 residues. CDR1 MNHEY and CDR2 SVGAGI come from the germline V gene.

The V and J genes are TRBV10-3 and TRBJ2-6. This CDR3 has 13 residues. Looked up from germline, CDR1 is ENHRY and CDR2 is SYGVKD. The CDR3 region is CAISPLGANVLTF.

This rearrangement joins TRBV27 to TRBJ2-4; TCRdb reports TRBD1, a call that lacks DNA to check it against. The CDR3 is 16 residues long. CDR1 is MNHEY and CDR2 is SMNVEV in the germline V gene (reference sequence). The CDR3 is CASSPRTGQGKNIQYF.

The chain employs TRBV5-6 and TRBJ2-2. Per germline, CDR1 SGHDT and CDR2 YYEEEE. The CDR3 has 12 amino acids. CDR3 region: CASSLVGGELFF.

CDR3 sequence reads: CASSLSGTTDTQYF. This chain connects TRBV7-4 to TRBJ2-3; TCRdb's D call, TRBD1, is unchecked because there is no DNA. Germline V CDR1 and CDR2: SGHVT, SQSDAQ. There are 14 residues in the CDR3.

Judged by frequency, this clonotype is medium-sized. The V gene is TRBV19, the J gene TRBJ2-3; the TCRdb call, TRBD2, lacks DNA for checking. Germline CDR1 reads LNHDA; CDR2 reads SQIVND (reference sequence). CDR3 length: 16 residues. This CDR3 reads CASSILAGLGTDTQYF.

This rearrangement joins TRBV29-1 to TRBJ2-3; the D gene TCRdb calls, TRBD2, cannot be checked with no DNA. This CDR3 comprises 14 residues. CDR1 is SQVTM, CDR2 ANQGSEA, per germline. The CDR3 protein is CSVEETSGPVTQYF.